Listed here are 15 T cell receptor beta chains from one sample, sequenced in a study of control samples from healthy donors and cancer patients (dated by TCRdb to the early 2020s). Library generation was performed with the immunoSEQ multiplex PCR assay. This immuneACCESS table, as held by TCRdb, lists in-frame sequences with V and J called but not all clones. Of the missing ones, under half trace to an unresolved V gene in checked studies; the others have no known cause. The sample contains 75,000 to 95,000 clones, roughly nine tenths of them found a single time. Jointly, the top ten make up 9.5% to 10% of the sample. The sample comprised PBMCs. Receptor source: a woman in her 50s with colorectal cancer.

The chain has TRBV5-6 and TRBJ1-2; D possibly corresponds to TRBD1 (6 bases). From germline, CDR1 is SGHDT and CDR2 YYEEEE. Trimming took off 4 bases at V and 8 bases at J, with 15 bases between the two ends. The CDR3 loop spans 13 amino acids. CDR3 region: CASSPNGGGGYTF. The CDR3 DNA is TGTGCCAGCAGCCCGAACGGGGGCGGAGGCTACACCTTC.

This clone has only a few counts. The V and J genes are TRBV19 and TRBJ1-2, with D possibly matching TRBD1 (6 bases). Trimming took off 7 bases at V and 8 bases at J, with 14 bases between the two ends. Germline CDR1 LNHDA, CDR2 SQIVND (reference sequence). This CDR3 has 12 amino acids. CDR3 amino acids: CASKTGRGGYTF. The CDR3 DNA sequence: TGTGCCAGTAAAACAGGGAGAGGAGGCTACACCTTC.

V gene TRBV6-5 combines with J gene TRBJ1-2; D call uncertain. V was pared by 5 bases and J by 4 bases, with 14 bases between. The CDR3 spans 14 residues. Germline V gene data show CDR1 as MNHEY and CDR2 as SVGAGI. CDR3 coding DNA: TGTGCCAGCAGTAGAGAGAGGAACGGCTATGGCTACACCTTC. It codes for CASSRERNGYGYTF.

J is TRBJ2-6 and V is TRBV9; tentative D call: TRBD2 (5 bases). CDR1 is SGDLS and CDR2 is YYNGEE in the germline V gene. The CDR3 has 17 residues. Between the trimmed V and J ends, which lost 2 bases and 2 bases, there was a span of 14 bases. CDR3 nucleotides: TGTGCCAGCAGCGTCGGGATAAACCTTCCTGGGGCCAACGTCCTGACTTTC. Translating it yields CASSVGINLPGANVLTF.

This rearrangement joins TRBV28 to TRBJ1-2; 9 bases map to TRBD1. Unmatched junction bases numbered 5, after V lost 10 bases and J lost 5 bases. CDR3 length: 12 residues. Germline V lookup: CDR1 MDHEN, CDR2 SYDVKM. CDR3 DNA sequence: TGTGCCACACAGGGGGCAGTTTATGGCTACACCTTC. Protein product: CATQGAVYGYTF.

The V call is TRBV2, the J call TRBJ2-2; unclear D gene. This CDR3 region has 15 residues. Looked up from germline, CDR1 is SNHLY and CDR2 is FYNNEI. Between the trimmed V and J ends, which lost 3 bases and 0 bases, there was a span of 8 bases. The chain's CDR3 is CASSESIPNTGELFF. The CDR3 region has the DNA TGTGCCAGCAGTGAGTCGATACCGAACACCGGGGAGCTGTTTTTT.

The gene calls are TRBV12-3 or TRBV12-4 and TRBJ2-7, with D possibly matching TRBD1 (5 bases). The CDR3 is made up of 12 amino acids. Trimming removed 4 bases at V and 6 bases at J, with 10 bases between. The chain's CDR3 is CASSSRGGEQYV. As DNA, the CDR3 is TGTGCCAGCAGTTCAAGGGGTGGCGAGCAGTACGTC.

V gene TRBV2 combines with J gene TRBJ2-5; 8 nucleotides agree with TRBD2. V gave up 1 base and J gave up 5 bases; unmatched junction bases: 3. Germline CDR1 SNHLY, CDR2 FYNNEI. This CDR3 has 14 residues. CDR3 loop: CASSEVTSGETQYF. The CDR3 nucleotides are TGTGCCAGCAGTGAAGTTACTAGCGGCGAGACCCAGTACTTC.

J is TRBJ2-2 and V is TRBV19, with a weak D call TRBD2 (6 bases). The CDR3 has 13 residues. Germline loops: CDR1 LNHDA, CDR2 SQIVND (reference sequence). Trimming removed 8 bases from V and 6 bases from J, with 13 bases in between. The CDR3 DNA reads TGTGCCAGTCTAGCGTTTAGATCCGGGGAGCTGTTTTTT. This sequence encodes CASLAFRSGELFF.

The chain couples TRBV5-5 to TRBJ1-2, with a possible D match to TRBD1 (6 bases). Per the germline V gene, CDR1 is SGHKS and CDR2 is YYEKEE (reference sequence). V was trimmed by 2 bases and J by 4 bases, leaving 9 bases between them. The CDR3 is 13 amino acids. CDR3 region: CASSFIGGYGYTF. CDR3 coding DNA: TGTGCCAGCAGCTTTATAGGGGGCTATGGCTACACCTTC.

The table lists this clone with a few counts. The CDR3 loop reads CASSLVPGMNTEAFF. CDR3 nucleotide sequence: TGTGCCAGCAGCTTAGTCCCGGGGATGAACACTGAAGCTTTCTTT. The chain links TRBV7-2 to TRBJ1-1; D is ambiguous. The V gene lost 1 base and the J gene lost 0 bases, with 9 bases spanning the gap. The CDR3 runs to 15 residues. CDR1 SGHTA and CDR2 FQGNSA come from the germline V gene.

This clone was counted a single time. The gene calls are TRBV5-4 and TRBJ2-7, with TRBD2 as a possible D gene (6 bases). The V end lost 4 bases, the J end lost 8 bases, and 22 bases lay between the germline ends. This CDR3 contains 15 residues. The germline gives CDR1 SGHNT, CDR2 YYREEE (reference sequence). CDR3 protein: CASSLGRDSSRKQYV. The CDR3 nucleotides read TGTGCCAGCAGCCTAGGGCGGGACTCTTCCCGGAAGCAGTACGTC.

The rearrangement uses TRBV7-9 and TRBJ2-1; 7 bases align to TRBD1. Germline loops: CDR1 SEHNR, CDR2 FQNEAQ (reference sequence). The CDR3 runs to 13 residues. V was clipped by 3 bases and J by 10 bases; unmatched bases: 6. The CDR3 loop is CASSLQNRGEQFF. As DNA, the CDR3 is TGTGCCAGCAGCTTGCAGAACAGGGGCGAGCAGTTCTTC.

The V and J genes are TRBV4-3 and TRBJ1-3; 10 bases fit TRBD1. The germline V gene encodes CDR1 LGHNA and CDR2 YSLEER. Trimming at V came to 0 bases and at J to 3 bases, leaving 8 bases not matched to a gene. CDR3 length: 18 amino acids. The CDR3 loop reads CASSQEWGDRGLGNTIYF. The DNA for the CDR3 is TGCGCCAGCAGCCAAGAGTGGGGGGACAGGGGACTTGGAAACACCATATATTTT.

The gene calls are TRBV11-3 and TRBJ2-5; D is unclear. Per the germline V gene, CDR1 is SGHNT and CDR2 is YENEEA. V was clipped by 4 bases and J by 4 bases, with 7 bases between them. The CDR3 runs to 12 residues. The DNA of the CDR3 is TGTGCCAGCAGCTATCAATCAGAGACCCAGTACTTC. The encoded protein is CASSYQSETQYF.